Below are 28 T cell receptor beta chains sequenced from a single sample in a study of patients and donors after allogeneic stem cell transplantation. Each CDR3 protein is one row after TCRdb ran MiXCR on the RT-PCR reads. The sample holds 100,000 to 120,000 distinct CDR3 sequences; approximately 40% are singletons and the top ten take about 27%. The sample comprised blood, either unsorted or a sorted T cell fraction (not recorded which). Receptors originate from a human donor who was either an allogeneic HSCT recipient or a stem cell or donor lymphocyte infusion donor (not recorded which). It is not recorded whose cells these are; they may come from a transplant donor.

In its sample, this clonotype was seen many times. The gene calls are TRBV7-2 and TRBJ1-6; no firm D call. This CDR3 has 15 amino acids. Per germline, CDR1 SGHTA and CDR2 FQGNSA. The V end was cut by 4 bases, the J end by 5 bases, with 12 bases between. The CDR3 region has the DNA TGTGCCAGCAGCTCCGGGCGTCGTCATAATTCACCCCTCCACTTT. It specifies CASSSGRRHNSPLHF.

This clonotype was detected only a few times. The V gene is TRBV6-1, the J gene TRBJ1-5; unclear D gene. V was shortened by 3 bases and J by 7 bases, with 16 bases between the two germline ends. The CDR3 covers 15 residues. From germline, CDR1 is MNHNS and CDR2 SASEGT. CDR3 loop: CASSELDKPWQPQHF. CDR3 in DNA: TGTGCCAGCAGTGAGTTAGACAAGCCATGGCAGCCCCAGCATTTT.

This chain links TRBV4-2 with TRBJ2-1, with 7 bases fitting TRBD2. The CDR3 spans 15 residues. CDR1 and CDR2 from the germline V gene are LGHNA and YNFKEQ. The J segment lost 3 bases and the V segment lost 2 bases, leaving 4 bases of the junction unmatched. The CDR3 is CASSQLADFYNEQFF. The CDR3, as DNA: TGTGCCAGCAGCCAACTAGCGGACTTCTACAATGAGCAGTTCTTC.

This clonotype was found a few times. The chain combines TRBV20-1 with TRBJ1-4; D perhaps matches TRBD1 (5 bases). CDR3 size: 15 residues. Trimming shortened V by 0 bases and J by 7 bases, and 15 bases separated the two germline ends. Germline V gene sequence: CDR1 DFQATT, CDR2 SNEGSKA (reference sequence). CDR3 DNA sequence: TGCAGTGCTAGAGATCACGGGGGTCGGGGTGAAAAACTGTTTTTT. Translation: CSARDHGGRGEKLFF.

The chain recombines TRBV3-1 with TRBJ2-1; 12 nucleotides agree with TRBD2. The CDR3 has 14 residues. Per germline, CDR1 LGHDT and CDR2 YNNKEL (reference sequence). V was pared by 7 bases and J by 9 bases, with 7 bases of the junction left unmatched. CDR3 sequence reads: CASTSSGRASEQFF. The CDR3 region has the DNA TGTGCCAGCACTTCTAGCGGGAGGGCCAGTGAGCAGTTCTTC.

This clonotype has only a few counts. This rearrangement joins TRBV29-1 to TRBJ2-5; D might be TRBD1 or TRBD2, each matching 5 bases. The germline gives CDR1 SQVTM, CDR2 ANQGSEA. The CDR3 length is 12 residues. The V and J ends lost 5 bases and 3 bases respectively, with 10 bases between them. The CDR3 sequence: CSVQGPKETQYF. CDR3 DNA: TGCAGCGTTCAGGGACCTAAAGAGACCCAGTACTTC.

The chain employs TRBV6-5 and TRBJ2-2; 8 nucleotides line up with TRBD2. V was clipped by 1 base and J by 5 bases; unmatched bases: 9. The CDR3 contains 17 residues. CDR1 is MNHEY, CDR2 SVGAGI, per germline. In nucleotides, the CDR3 is TGTGCCAGCAGTTACTTCGACGGGAGGGCCATAACCGGGGAGCTGTTTTTT. Translated, it gives CASSYFDGRAITGELFF.

The chain couples TRBV11-2 to TRBJ2-3; 11 bases map to TRBD2. The CDR3 spans 15 residues. The germline V gene encodes CDR1 SGHAT and CDR2 FQNNGV. Trimming removed 5 bases from V and 7 bases from J; junction bases left unmatched: 8. The CDR3 DNA follows: TGTGCCAGCAGCATGGGACTAGCGGTCTGGTATACGCAGTATTTT. Protein product: CASSMGLAVWYTQYF. The entire variable domain, with the rest obtained from reference TRBV11-2 and TRBJ2-3, is as follows: EAGVAQSPRYKIIEKRQSVAFWCNPISGHATLYWYQQILGQGPKLLIQFQNNGVVDDSQLPKDRFSAERLKGVDSTLKIQPAKLEDSAVYLCASSMGLAVWYTQYFGPGTRLTVL.

This clonotype was recorded a few times. The chain links TRBV12-3 or TRBV12-4 to TRBJ1-4; D possibly corresponds to TRBD1 (6 bases). Trimming stripped 1 base from V and 8 bases from J, with 14 bases between. This CDR3 has 15 amino acids. The CDR3 loop reads CASSLVGGAREKLFF. The CDR3 nucleotides are TGTGCCAGCAGTTTAGTTGGGGGGGCAAGAGAAAAACTGTTTTTT.

As for this clonotype: The junction differs from germline at one of its ends, possibly a read error. The chain is built from TRBV5-1 and TRBJ1-5; D is unclear. Per germline, CDR1 SGHRS and CDR2 YFSETQ. The CDR3 totals 14 residues. CDR3 residues: CARSLSADGQPQHF. CDR3 sequence (DNA): TGCGCCAGAAGCTTGAGCGCAGACGGACAGCCCCAGCATTTT.

The sample holds a few counts of this clonotype. The rearrangement links TRBV20-1 to TRBJ1-6; possible D gene TRBD1, 5 bases. From germline, CDR1 is DFQATT and CDR2 SNEGSKA (reference sequence). V lost 3 bases and J lost 7, with 7 bases in between. This CDR3 has 12 residues. For the CDR3, the DNA is TGCAGTGCTAGGGGGGGGAATTCACCCCTCCACTTT. Residues: CSARGGNSPLHF.

The V gene is TRBV12-3 or TRBV12-4, the J gene TRBJ1-5; D is perhaps TRBD1 (5 bases). The V end lost 3 bases, the J end lost 5 bases, and 8 bases lay between the germline ends. The CDR3 consists of 13 residues. As DNA, the CDR3 is TGTGCCAGCAGTTTCAGGGAGTATCAGCCCCAGCATTTT. Translation gives CASSFREYQPQHF.

This chain connects TRBV24-1 to TRBJ2-3; D ambiguous. Per the germline V gene, CDR1 is KGHDR and CDR2 is SFDVKD. The length of the CDR3 is 13 residues. V lost 0 bases to trimming and J lost 6 bases, with 6 bases between them. CDR3 loop: CATSDLIRDTQYF. For the CDR3, the DNA is TGTGCCACCAGTGATTTGATCCGGGATACGCAGTATTTT.

This clonotype was counted many times. The gene calls are TRBV29-1 and TRBJ1-4; tentatively, D is TRBD1 (5 bases). Germline CDR1 SQVTM, CDR2 ANQGSEA. The CDR3 spans 14 residues. V lost 5 bases and J 8 bases, leaving 18 bases between the germline ends. CDR3 residues: CSVRLWGRGEKLFF. DNA of the CDR3: TGCAGCGTTCGGCTTTGGGGACGGGGGGAAAAACTGTTTTTT.

Only a few counts were recorded for this clonotype. The chain recombines TRBV7-9 with TRBJ2-3; D perhaps matches TRBD1 (5 bases). The CDR3 is made up of 15 amino acids. CDR1 is SEHNR and CDR2 is FQNEAQ in the germline V gene (reference sequence). The V end was cut by 0 bases, the J end by 5 bases, with 12 bases between. The CDR3 sequence is CASSLALGLRDTQYF. CDR3 sequence (DNA): TGTGCCAGCAGCTTAGCGCTGGGGCTTAGAGATACGCAGTATTTT.

This clonotype has just a few counts. This rearrangement joins TRBV6-2 or TRBV6-3 to TRBJ1-5, with 7 bases matching TRBD1. The J segment lost 2 bases and the V segment lost 9 bases, leaving 13 bases of the junction unmatched. The CDR3 covers 16 residues. In germline, CDR1 is MNHEY, CDR2 SVGEGT. The CDR3 bases are TGTGCCAGTAGAAGACAGGGCGGGTACGGCAATCAGCCCCAGCATTTT. This translates into CASRRQGGYGNQPQHF.

The V call is TRBV27, the J call TRBJ2-3; the match to TRBD2 covers 7 bases. The V gene end was trimmed by 7 bases and the J gene end by 3 bases; junction bases not matched to a gene: 1. The CDR3 is 12 residues long. Germline V gene lookup returns CDR1 MNHEY and CDR2 SMNVEV (reference sequence). The CDR3 protein is CASTRGTDTQYF. The DNA of the CDR3 is TGTGCCAGCACGCGGGGGACAGATACGCAGTATTTT.

This clonotype was counted only a few times. This chain joins TRBV29-1 and TRBJ1-4, with D uncertain. CDR3 size: 17 residues. The V gene's germline CDR1 is SQVTM and CDR2 ANQGSEA. V lost 6 bases and J 4 bases, leaving 24 bases between the germline ends. The CDR3, as DNA: TGCAGCGTCCAAGACGGGCCTGGGTTCCCGTTTAATGAAAAACTGTTTTTT. Its translation: CSVQDGPGFPFNEKLFF.

Only a few counts were recorded for this clonotype. The chain has TRBV7-2 and TRBJ2-1, with D possibly being TRBD2 (6 bases). V was clipped by 2 bases and J by 4 bases, with 18 bases between them. The CDR3 length is 17 residues. Per the germline V gene, CDR1 is SGHTA and CDR2 is FQGNSA. CDR3 DNA: TGTGCCAGCAGCTTAAAAGTTAGGCGGGACGGGTACAATGAGCAGTTCTTC. Protein sequence: CASSLKVRRDGYNEQFF. Combining the CDR3 with reference TRBV7-2 and TRBJ2-1 gives the whole variable domain GAGVSQSPSNKVTEKGKDVELRCDPISGHTALYWYRQSLGQGLEFLIYFQGNSAPDKSGLPSDRFSAERTGGSVSTLTIQRTQQEDSAVYLCASSLKVRRDGYNEQFFGPGTRLTVL.

V gene TRBV29-1 combines with J gene TRBJ1-2; tentative D call: TRBD1 (5 bases). CDR1 and CDR2 (germline): SQVTM, ANQGSEA. The V end was cut by 4 bases, the J end by 0 bases, with 15 bases between. The CDR3 has 15 amino acids. The CDR3 loop is CSVGSGKRTNYGYTF. In DNA, the CDR3 is TGCAGCGTTGGATCAGGGAAAAGAACTAACTATGGCTACACCTTC.

V is TRBV4-2 and J is TRBJ2-7; D ambiguous. Germline V gene data show CDR1 as LGHNA and CDR2 as YNFKEQ. The V end was cut by 0 bases, the J end by 0 bases, with 9 bases between. CDR3 size: 15 residues. The CDR3 sequence: CASSQDQGGSYEQYF. The CDR3 coding sequence is TGTGCCAGCAGCCAAGATCAAGGTGGCTCCTACGAGCAGTACTTC.

The rearrangement uses TRBV7-2 and TRBJ2-1, with 14 bases aligning to TRBD2. The CDR3 runs 14 residues. CDR1 is SGHTA and CDR2 is FQGNSA in the germline V gene. V shed 5 bases, J shed 9 bases, and the junction held 3 bases outside the gene matches. This CDR3 is CASSLGTSGSEQFF. For the CDR3, the DNA is TGTGCCAGCAGCCTCGGGACTAGCGGGAGTGAGCAGTTCTTC.

This clonotype was detected only a few times. The chain combines TRBV12-3 or TRBV12-4 with TRBJ1-6, with a tentative D call TRBD1 (6 bases). Trimming pared 2 bases from V and 8 bases from J, leaving 16 bases between. The CDR3 is 16 residues long. CDR3: CASSLTGWGVDSPLHF. The CDR3 DNA sequence: TGTGCCAGCAGTTTAACAGGGTGGGGTGTGGATTCACCCCTCCACTTT.

This clonotype was seen more than once but under ten times. The DNA of the CDR3 is TGTGCCACCAGCAGGTCCGGGACAGGGCTTGTGGAGCAGTTCTTC. It yields the protein CATSRSGTGLVEQFF. The chain carries TRBV15 and TRBJ2-1; TRBD1 agrees at 9 bases. Germline assignment: CDR1 LNHNV and CDR2 YYDKDF (reference sequence). CDR3 length: 15 residues. J gave up 10 bases and V 3 bases, and 10 bases lay outside the gene matches.

The chain is built from TRBV7-2 and TRBJ1-4, with a tentative D call TRBD1 (6 bases). The CDR3 loop spans 15 amino acids. The V gene's germline CDR1 is SGHTA and CDR2 FQGNSA. V shed 5 bases and J shed 5 bases, with 15 bases lying between them. The DNA of the CDR3 is TGTGCCAGCAGCCTTACAGGGCTAGGCAATGAAAAACTGTTTTTT. Translated, it gives CASSLTGLGNEKLFF.

The J gene is TRBJ2-3, the V gene TRBV7-2; D may be TRBD1 or TRBD2 (5 bases each). The CDR3 is made up of 15 amino acids. The germline V gene has CDR1 SGHTA and CDR2 FQGNSA. Trimming stripped 3 bases from V and 4 bases from J, with 14 bases between. The CDR3 sequence is CASSLGPGRADTQYF. The DNA for the CDR3 is TGTGCCAGCAGCTTGGGGCCGGGGCGTGCAGATACGCAGTATTTT.

This clonotype has just a few counts. The V gene is TRBV24-1, the J gene TRBJ2-1; possibly TRBD2 for D (5 bases). The CDR3 length is 12 residues. Germline V gene lookup returns CDR1 KGHDR and CDR2 SFDVKD. V dropped 1 base and J dropped 11 bases, with 8 bases sitting between them. DNA of the CDR3: TGTGCCACCAGTGATTTTGCGGGTCAGCAGTTCTTC. This translates into CATSDFAGQQFF.

The rearrangement uses TRBV20-1 and TRBJ1-5, with 7 bases aligning to TRBD1. Germline CDR1 reads DFQATT; CDR2 reads SNEGSKA (reference sequence). Trimming removed 1 base from V and 4 bases from J; junction bases left unmatched: 7. The CDR3 sequence is 15 residues long. In DNA, the CDR3 is TGCAGTGCTAGAGGGGGACAGAACGCGAATCAGCCCCAGCATTTT. Its protein product is CSARGGQNANQPQHF.